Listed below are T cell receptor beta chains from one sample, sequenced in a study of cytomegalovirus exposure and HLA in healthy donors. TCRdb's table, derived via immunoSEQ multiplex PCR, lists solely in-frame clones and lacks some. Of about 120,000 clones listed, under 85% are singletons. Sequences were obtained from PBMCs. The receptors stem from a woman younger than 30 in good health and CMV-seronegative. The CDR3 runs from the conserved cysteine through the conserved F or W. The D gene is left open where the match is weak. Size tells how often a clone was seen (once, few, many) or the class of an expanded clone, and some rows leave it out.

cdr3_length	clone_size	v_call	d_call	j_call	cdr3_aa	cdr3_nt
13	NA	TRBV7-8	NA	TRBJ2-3	CASSFLRTDTQYF	TGTGCCAGCAGCTTTCTCCGCACAGATACGCAGTATTTT
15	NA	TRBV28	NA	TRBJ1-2	CASSLKSQSYYGYTF	TGTGCCAGCAGTTTAAAGTCACAGTCTTACTATGGCTACACCTTC
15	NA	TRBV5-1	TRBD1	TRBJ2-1	CASSYGQGSYNEQFF	TGCGCCAGCAGCTACGGACAGGGCTCCTACAATGAGCAGTTCTTC
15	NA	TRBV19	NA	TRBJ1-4	CASSWMAGTNEKLFF	TGTGCCAGTAGTTGGATGGCAGGAACTAATGAAAAACTGTTTTTT
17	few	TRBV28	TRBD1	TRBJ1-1	CASSSSLGTGHRTEAFF	TGTGCCAGCAGTTCCTCCCTTGGGACAGGGCATCGCACTGAAGCTTTCTTT
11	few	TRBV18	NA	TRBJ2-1	CASSPIDEQFF	TGTGCCAGCTCACCTATCGATGAGCAGTTCTTC
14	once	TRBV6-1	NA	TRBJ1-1	CASSEVISPPEAFF	TGTGCCAGCAGTGAAGTAATTAGTCCTCCTGAAGCTTTCTTT
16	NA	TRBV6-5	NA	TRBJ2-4	CASSYSSGLAKNIQYF	TGTGCCAGCAGTTACTCTTCAGGCCTAGCCAAAAACATTCAGTACTTC
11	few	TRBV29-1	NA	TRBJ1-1	CSVFKNTEAFF	TGCAGCGTTTTCAAGAACACTGAAGCTTTCTTT
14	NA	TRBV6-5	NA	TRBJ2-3	CASSYSPEGDTQYF	TGTGCCAGCAGTTACTCCCCGGAGGGAGATACGCAGTATTTT
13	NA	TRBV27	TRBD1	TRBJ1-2	CASSFPQGYGYTF	TGTGCCAGCAGTTTCCCACAGGGGTATGGCTACACCTTC
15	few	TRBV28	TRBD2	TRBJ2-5	CASRRLAGGKETQYF	TGTGCCAGCAGAAGACTAGCGGGGGGGAAAGAGACCCAGTACTTC
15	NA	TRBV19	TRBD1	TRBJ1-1	CASSIGLRQGSEAFF	TGTGCCAGTAGTATAGGACTCCGACAGGGCAGTGAAGCTTTCTTT
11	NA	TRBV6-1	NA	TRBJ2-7	CATWQYYEQYF	TGTGCCACTTGGCAATATTACGAGCAGTACTTC
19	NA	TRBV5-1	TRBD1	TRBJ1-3	CASSLAGYQGQNSGNTIYF	TGCGCCAGCAGCTTGGCCGGGTATCAGGGACAGAACTCTGGAAACACCATATATTTT
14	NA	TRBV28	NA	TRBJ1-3	CASSSGMTGNTIYF	TGTGCCAGCAGTTCCGGGATGACTGGAAACACCATATATTTT
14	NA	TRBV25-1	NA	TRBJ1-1	CASSSQTANTEAFF	TGTGCCAGCAGTTCACAGACAGCTAACACTGAAGCTTTCTTT
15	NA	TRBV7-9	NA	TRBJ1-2	CASSLGGPGDYGYTF	TGTGCCAGCAGCTTAGGGGGGCCCGGGGACTATGGCTACACCTTC
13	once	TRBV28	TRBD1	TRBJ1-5	CASQTGLGQPQHF	TGTGCCAGCCAGACAGGGCTGGGTCAGCCCCAGCATTTT
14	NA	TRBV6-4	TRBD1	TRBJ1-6	CASSGTGDNSPLHF	TGTGCCAGCAGCGGGACAGGGGATAATTCACCCCTCCACTTT
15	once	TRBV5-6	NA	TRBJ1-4	CASSFGVPTNEKLFF	TGTGCCAGCAGCTTCGGGGTCCCAACTAATGAAAAACTGTTTTTT
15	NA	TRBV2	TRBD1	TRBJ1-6	CASTEGGLDNSPLHF	TGTGCCAGCACCGAAGGGGGCCTAGATAATTCACCCCTCCACTTT
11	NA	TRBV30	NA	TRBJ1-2	CAWSGGYGYTF	TGTGCCTGGAGTGGAGGTTATGGCTACACCTTC
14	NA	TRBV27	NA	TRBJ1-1	CASSLAGVNTEAFF	TGTGCCAGCAGTTTGGCAGGGGTGAACACTGAAGCTTTCTTT
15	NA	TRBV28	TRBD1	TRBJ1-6	CASRGGTGDNSPLHF	TGTGCCAGCAGGGGTGGGACAGGGGATAATTCACCCCTCCACTTT
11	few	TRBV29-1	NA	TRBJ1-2	CSVRDSYGYTF	TGCAGCGTGAGGGACTCTTATGGCTACACCTTC
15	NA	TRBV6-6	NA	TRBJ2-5	CASSNLGGRGETQYF	TGTGCCAGCTCCAACTTGGGGGGGCGAGGGGAGACCCAGTACTTC
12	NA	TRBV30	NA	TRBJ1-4	CAGRRDYEKLFF	TGTGCCGGGAGAAGGGACTATGAAAAACTGTTTTTT
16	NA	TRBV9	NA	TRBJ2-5	CASSVEGVGGLETQYF	TGTGCCAGCAGCGTAGAGGGTGTCGGGGGTCTAGAGACCCAGTACTTC
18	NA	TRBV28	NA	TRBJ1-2	CASSYLLVGAPLDGGYTF	TGTGCCAGCAGTTACCTTCTTGTGGGGGCCCCCCTTGACGGTGGCTACACCTTC
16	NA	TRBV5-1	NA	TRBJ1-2	CASKVIAGGSSYGYTF	TGCGCCAGCAAAGTGATTGCAGGAGGTTCTTCCTATGGCTACACCTTC
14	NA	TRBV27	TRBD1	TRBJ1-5	CASSPTGGGQPQHF	TGTGCCAGCAGTCCAACAGGGGGAGGTCAGCCCCAGCATTTT
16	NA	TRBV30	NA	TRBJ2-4	CAWSVRELIAKNIQYF	TGTGCCTGGAGTGTACGGGAGCTTATAGCCAAAAACATTCAGTACTTC
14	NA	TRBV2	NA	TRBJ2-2	CASSVASFSGELFF	TGTGCCAGCAGTGTAGCTAGCTTTTCCGGGGAGCTGTTTTTT
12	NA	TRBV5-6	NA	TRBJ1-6	CASSRGSWTLHF	TGTGCCAGCAGCCGCGGCTCGTGGACCCTCCACTTT
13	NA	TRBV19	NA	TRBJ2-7	CASSAGHGYEQYF	TGTGCCAGTAGTGCCGGACATGGATACGAGCAGTACTTC
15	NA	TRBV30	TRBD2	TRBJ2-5	CAWISSGGAYETQYF	TGTGCCTGGATTTCTAGCGGGGGGGCATACGAGACCCAGTACTTC
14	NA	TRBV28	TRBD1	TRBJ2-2	CASSRDRVTGELFF	TGTGCCAGCAGCCGGGACAGGGTAACCGGGGAGCTGTTTTTT